This T cell receptor beta chain was identified in a study of shared clonotypes between healthy human individuals. Notes on the study in general: About 5% of naive CD4 clonotypes were shared across several donors. Clonotypes which were not shared had lower generation probabilities than clonotypes that all four donors shared. The donor pool, a small one, limited the genetic and exposure-history diversity represented.

Assay: immunoSEQ multiplex PCR; the TCRdb copy retains only in-frame clones and omits some. This table has around 1,900,000 clones, roughly 93% appearing once. Selected positively for CCR7 and CD45RO-negative, naive CD8 cells excluded terminally differentiated effector memory CD45RA+ cells. Concerning this clone: Its antigen remains unknown.

Germline-derived CDR1 and CDR2 are WNHNN and SYGVQD (reference sequence). This CDR3 has 14 residues. Between the trimmed V and J ends, which lost 3 bases and 0 bases, there was a span of 8 bases. The TCR sequence derives from a man younger than 35 in good health. Some clones in this sample may be carry-over from other donors' samples. This chain joins TRBV10-1 and TRBJ2-5, with no clear D. The sequenced sample consisted of naive CD8+ T cells from PBMCs. The DNA for the CDR3 is TGCGCCAGCAGTGACGGAGAGTACCAAGAGACCCAGTACTTC. It specifies CASSDGEYQETQYF.